The 32 T cell receptor beta chains presented below share a single source sample, sequenced in a study of T cells in Graves' hyperthyroidism and ophthalmopathy. TCR beta CDR3 sequences were amplified from RNA transcripts. First-round RT-PCR with HTBI primers amplified the TCR CDR3 region. TCRdb called the multiplex PCR reads again in MiXCR, with one record for every CDR3 protein. The sample shows 250,000 or so distinct CDR3 sequences, nearly 15% of them seen only once. The sample consisted of blood. The receptors originated from a woman aged 45-59 years with Graves' hyperthyroidism that later progressed to Graves' ophthalmopathy.

This clonotype has ten or more counts. This rearrangement joins TRBV11-2 to TRBJ1-3; 7 bases agree with TRBD1. The length of the CDR3 is 15 residues. V was pared by 2 bases and J by 2 bases, with 3 bases of the junction left unmatched. Germline CDR1 SGHAT, CDR2 FQNNGV. For the CDR3, the DNA is TGTGCCAGCAGCTTAAGGGGGCCCACTGGAAACACCATATATTTT. Translation gives CASSLRGPTGNTIYF.

This clonotype appeared many times. The rearrangement uses TRBV6-1 and TRBJ2-5; D gene uncertain. Germline CDR1 and CDR2: MNHNS and SASEGT. Trimming shortened V by 3 bases and J by 2 bases, and 7 bases separated the two germline ends. The CDR3 covers 13 residues. CDR3 amino acids: CASSDLQQETQYF. The CDR3 nucleotides read TGTGCCAGCAGTGATCTGCAGCAAGAGACCCAGTACTTC.

The chain employs TRBV9 and TRBJ1-2, with a weak D call TRBD1 (5 bases). V dropped 3 bases and J dropped 6 bases, with 12 bases sitting between them. The CDR3 extends over 13 amino acids. Germline assignment: CDR1 SGDLS and CDR2 YYNGEE. CDR3: CASSEGPGDGYTF. CDR3 bases: TGTGCCAGCAGCGAAGGACCGGGGGATGGCTACACCTTC. The variable domain in full, completed from reference TRBV9 and TRBJ1-2, reads DSGVTQTPKHLITATGQRVTLRCSPRSGDLSVYWYQQSLDQGLQFLIQYYNGEERAKGNILERFSAQQFPDLHSELNLSSLELGDSALYFCASSEGPGDGYTFGSGTRLTVV.

This clonotype was counted at least ten times. The chain recombines TRBV5-1 with TRBJ2-1; 7 nucleotides align to TRBD1. The trim removed 0 bases at V and 7 bases at J, leaving 7 bases unmatched. CDR3 length: 15 residues. Germline V gene lookup returns CDR1 SGHRS and CDR2 YFSETQ. The CDR3: CASSLEGAILNEQFF. The CDR3 bases are TGCGCCAGCAGCTTGGAGGGGGCTATCCTTAATGAGCAGTTCTTC.

This clonotype has a count of ten or more. The chain combines TRBV20-1 with TRBJ2-1, with TRBD2 as a possible D gene (5 bases). Deletions cut 3 bases from V and 8 bases from J, with 17 bases between. Per the germline V gene, CDR1 is DFQATT and CDR2 is SNEGSKA (reference sequence). The CDR3 consists of 14 residues. CDR3 sequence: CSASGNAFLDEQFF. The CDR3 DNA follows: TGCAGTGCTAGCGGGAACGCCTTTTTGGATGAGCAGTTCTTC.

The V and J genes are TRBV4-1 and TRBJ1-6, with D possibly TRBD1 on 5 matching bases. Trimming took 2 bases from V and 10 from J, leaving 12 bases between them. The CDR3 spans 14 residues. In germline, CDR1 is MGHRA, CDR2 YSYEKL. CDR3 nucleotides: TGCGCCAGCAGCCAACAGGGAGTGGGATCACCCCTCCACTTT. Translation gives CASSQQGVGSPLHF.

V is TRBV5-1 and J is TRBJ2-4, with 10 nucleotides matching TRBD1. Germline V gene lookup returns CDR1 SGHRS and CDR2 YFSETQ. CDR3 size: 14 residues. J was trimmed by 7 bases and V by 4 bases; bases with no gene match: 5. The CDR3 nucleotides are TGCGCCAGCAGCCCCGGACAGGGGGGTAACATTCAGTACTTC. Protein: CASSPGQGGNIQYF.

This clonotype has a count of ten or more. The chain employs TRBV7-2 and TRBJ2-1, with TRBD1 matching over 7 bases. The CDR3 is made up of 13 amino acids. V trimming: 7 bases; J trimming: 7 bases; junction bases outside the gene matches: 7. Per the germline V gene, CDR1 is SGHTA and CDR2 is FQGNSA. CDR3 sequence (DNA): TGTGCCAGCAACCAGTACAGGGGTAATGAGCAGTTCTTC. Translation gives CASNQYRGNEQFF.

Many counts were recorded for this clonotype. This chain uses TRBV27 with TRBJ1-2, with D possibly TRBD1 on 6 matching bases. With 2 bases removed from V and 4 bases from J, the gap between germline ends came to 14 bases. The CDR3 spans 15 residues. Germline V gene sequence: CDR1 MNHEY, CDR2 SMNVEV (reference sequence). The CDR3 sequence is CASSLQGIEGYGYTF. The CDR3 nucleotides read TGTGCCAGCAGTTTACAGGGGATAGAGGGCTATGGCTACACCTTC.

This clonotype was seen at least ten times. The chain's CDR3 is CASSLGLAVLTQETQYF. CDR3 coding DNA: TGTGCCAGCAGCTTGGGACTAGCCGTCCTGACCCAAGAGACCCAGTACTTC. V gene TRBV5-4 combines with J gene TRBJ2-5, with 7 positions matching TRBD2. Germline V CDR1 and CDR2: SGHNT, YYREEE (reference sequence). This CDR3 contains 17 residues. After removal of 0 bases from V and 1 base from J, the junction contained 9 bases not matched to a gene.

This clonotype was counted ten times or more. V gene TRBV28 combines with J gene TRBJ1-5; D gene uncertain. This CDR3 is built from 13 residues. Trimming stripped 10 bases from V and 3 bases from J, with 13 bases between. Germline CDR1 is MDHEN and CDR2 is SYDVKM. The CDR3 DNA reads as TGTGCCATCAATGAGGGTTTCAATCAGCCCCAGCATTTT. Translated: CAINEGFNQPQHF.

This clonotype has at least ten counts. The V gene is TRBV18, the J gene TRBJ2-3; the D is unclear. The germline V and J ends were trimmed by 5 bases and 0 bases, with 9 bases remaining between them. Germline V gene sequence: CDR1 KGHSH, CDR2 LQKENI. The CDR3 covers 14 residues. DNA of the CDR3: TGTGCCAGCTCAGACTCTCTGAGCACAGATACGCAGTATTTT. Translated, it gives CASSDSLSTDTQYF.

The chain has TRBV10-2 and TRBJ2-5; the D is unclear. The CDR3 covers 11 residues. The V and J ends lost 4 bases and 10 bases respectively, with 10 bases between them. Germline-derived CDR1 and CDR2 are WSHSY and SAAADI. CDR3 bases: TGCGCCAGCAGTGTGAATAGATTCCAGTACTTC. Translated, it gives CASSVNRFQYF.

In this sample, this clonotype turned up many times. The chain employs TRBV9 and TRBJ2-3, with D maybe TRBD2 (6 bases). This CDR3 contains 19 residues. V gave up 4 bases and J gave up 4 bases, with 28 bases separating them. Germline loops: CDR1 SGDLS, CDR2 YYNGEE. The CDR3 sequence is CASSPRANGGVAASDTQYF. CDR3 sequence (DNA): TGTGCCAGCAGCCCGAGAGCGAACGGCGGAGTAGCGGCATCAGATACGCAGTATTTT.

The chain links TRBV6-5 to TRBJ1-5, with D unclear. Germline lookup yields CDR1 MNHEY and CDR2 SVGAGI. The CDR3 length is 14 residues. Trimming left V 2 bases short and J 1 base short, with 6 bases between. The CDR3 loop is CASSYTWSNQPQHF. Here the CDR3 DNA reads TGTGCCAGCAGTTACACCTGGAGCAATCAGCCCCAGCATTTT.

In this sample, this clonotype turned up a few times. The genes are TRBV5-6 and TRBJ2-4, with TRBD2 as a possible D gene (5 bases). From germline, CDR1 is SGHDT and CDR2 YYEEEE. The CDR3 spans 15 residues. V was clipped by 4 bases and J by 0 bases, with 11 bases between them. CDR3 coding DNA: TGTGCCAGCAGCGAGGGTTTCACAGCCAAAAACATTCAGTACTTC. Its translation: CASSEGFTAKNIQYF. The full variable domain, completed using reference TRBV5-6 and TRBJ2-4, is DAGVTQSPTHLIKTRGQQVTLRCSPKSGHDTVSWYQQALGQGPQFIFQYYEEEERQRGNFPDRFSGHQFPNYSSELNVNALLLGDSALYLCASSEGFTAKNIQYFGAGTRLSVL.

The chain carries TRBV4-1 and TRBJ2-7; a weak D match, TRBD1 (6 bases). V shed 4 bases and J shed 0 bases, with 19 bases lying between them. The V gene's germline CDR1 is MGHRA and CDR2 YSYEKL. This CDR3 is 17 amino acids long. The CDR3 sequence is CASSRLHAQGISYEQYF. CDR3 nucleotides: TGCGCCAGCAGCCGACTACACGCACAGGGAATCTCCTACGAGCAGTACTTC.

This clonotype was detected only a few times. CDR3 sequence reads: CASSLDDRLNSPLHF. For the CDR3, the DNA is TGCGCCAGCAGCTTGGACGACAGGCTGAATTCACCCCTCCACTTT. The J gene is TRBJ1-6, the V gene TRBV5-1, with D possibly TRBD1 on 6 matching bases. This CDR3 has 15 residues. V lost 0 bases, J lost 7 bases, and 11 bases lay in between. Germline V gene data show CDR1 as SGHRS and CDR2 as YFSETQ.

The rearrangement joins TRBV9 to TRBJ1-6, with a tentative D call TRBD1 (6 bases). V gave up 4 bases and J gave up 8 bases, with 16 bases separating them. This CDR3 has 15 residues. From germline, CDR1 is SGDLS and CDR2 YYNGEE. The CDR3 protein is CASSTRQVGDSPLHF. The CDR3 DNA follows: TGTGCCAGCAGCACGCGACAGGTCGGGGATTCACCCCTCCACTTT. The full variable domain, with the rest looked up from reference TRBV9 and TRBJ1-6, is DSGVTQTPKHLITATGQRVTLRCSPRSGDLSVYWYQQSLDQGLQFLIQYYNGEERAKGNILERFSAQQFPDLHSELNLSSLELGDSALYFCASSTRQVGDSPLHFGNGTRLTVT.

This clonotype has a count of ten or more. The chain employs TRBV29-1 and TRBJ2-4; 9 bases are shared with TRBD1. Germline CDR1 is SQVTM and CDR2 is ANQGSEA. J was trimmed by 9 bases and V by 6 bases; bases with no gene match: 6. This CDR3 region has 12 residues. The CDR3 nucleotides are TGCAGCGTCGCCGGACAGGGGAGCATTCAGTACTTC. Protein sequence: CSVAGQGSIQYF.

The rearrangement links TRBV20-1 to TRBJ2-1, with 12 positions matching TRBD2. Germline assignment: CDR1 DFQATT and CDR2 SNEGSKA (reference sequence). The CDR3 loop spans 16 amino acids. The J segment lost 4 bases and the V segment lost 3 bases, leaving 7 bases of the junction unmatched. The CDR3 DNA sequence: TGCAGTGCTAGGACTAGCGGGAGCGTTCCTTACAATGAGCAGTTCTTC. This codes for CSARTSGSVPYNEQFF.

This clonotype was observed many times. The chain is built from TRBV20-1 and TRBJ1-2; a possible D gene is TRBD1 (6 bases). Trimming took off 5 bases at V and 4 bases at J, with 23 bases between the two ends. Germline values: CDR1 DFQATT, CDR2 SNEGSKA (reference sequence). CDR3 length: 16 amino acids. CDR3 DNA: TGCAGTGCTGCCCCGGGACACGGAGGACCTTTCTATGGCTACACCTTC. It specifies CSAAPGHGGPFYGYTF.

This clonotype has ten or more counts. The chain links TRBV4-1 to TRBJ2-1; 12 nucleotides align to TRBD2. Per the germline V gene, CDR1 is MGHRA and CDR2 is YSYEKL. This CDR3 is built from 15 residues. Trimming removed 4 bases from V and 8 bases from J; junction bases left unmatched: 6. The CDR3: CASSRRTSGKDEQFF. The CDR3 DNA reads as TGCGCCAGCAGCCGACGGACTAGCGGGAAAGATGAGCAGTTCTTC.

This clonotype was found many times. V is TRBV5-1 and J is TRBJ2-7; 7 bases line up with TRBD1. The germline gives CDR1 SGHRS, CDR2 YFSETQ. V gave up 0 bases and J gave up 0 bases; unmatched junction bases: 3. The CDR3 spans 15 residues. The DNA of the CDR3 is TGCGCCAGCAGCTTGGGCCGGGACAGCTCCTACGAGCAGTACTTC. Translating gives CASSLGRDSSYEQYF.

This clonotype was counted at least ten times. The chain employs TRBV7-9 and TRBJ2-5, with 7 bases lining up with TRBD2. Germline V gene lookup returns CDR1 SEHNR and CDR2 FQNEAQ (reference sequence). The CDR3 length is 13 residues. J gave up 5 bases and V 3 bases, and 3 bases lay outside the gene matches. CDR3: CASSFEGGETQYF. CDR3 sequence (DNA): TGTGCCAGCAGCTTCGAGGGAGGGGAGACCCAGTACTTC.

This clonotype was detected many times. The chain recombines TRBV27 with TRBJ2-7; maybe TRBD2 (5 bases). Trimming removed 3 bases at V and 6 bases at J, with 12 bases between. Germline-derived CDR1 and CDR2 are MNHEY and SMNVEV (reference sequence). The CDR3 spans 13 residues. The CDR3 is CASSFELDAEQYF. In nucleotides, the CDR3 is TGTGCCAGCAGTTTCGAACTAGACGCCGAGCAGTACTTC.

This rearrangement joins TRBV18 to TRBJ1-5; 9 bases map to TRBD1. Per the germline V gene, CDR1 is KGHSH and CDR2 is LQKENI. After removal of 5 bases from V and 1 base from J, the junction contained 3 bases not matched to a gene. CDR3 length: 15 amino acids. The CDR3 bases are TGTGCCAGCTCATCACAGGGGGCAAGCAATCAGCCCCAGCATTTT. This sequence encodes CASSSQGASNQPQHF.

This clonotype was detected ten times or more. V gene TRBV3-1 combines with J gene TRBJ2-1; tentatively, D is TRBD2 (5 bases). CDR3 length: 15 amino acids. Trimming took 3 bases from V and 0 from J, leaving 9 bases between them. Germline V gene sequence: CDR1 LGHDT, CDR2 YNNKEL (reference sequence). The CDR3 region is CASSHQRNSYNEQFF. In DNA form, the CDR3 reads TGTGCCAGCAGCCATCAGCGGAACTCCTACAATGAGCAGTTCTTC.

The genes are TRBV29-1 and TRBJ2-2, with D possibly matching TRBD1 (6 bases). V shed 6 bases and J shed 0 bases, with 11 bases lying between them. From germline, CDR1 is SQVTM and CDR2 ANQGSEA. The CDR3 contains 14 residues. CDR3 amino acids: CSVGQLANTGELFF. Here the CDR3 DNA reads TGCAGCGTAGGACAGCTCGCGAACACCGGGGAGCTGTTTTTT.

This clonotype was recorded at least ten times. The CDR3 here is CASSLDLSSYNEQFF. The DNA of the CDR3 is TGTGCCAGCAGCTTAGATCTCAGTTCCTACAATGAGCAGTTCTTC. This sequence joins TRBV11-2 and TRBJ2-1, with D unclear. Between the trimmed V and J ends, which lost 0 bases and 1 base, there was a span of 7 bases. Germline V CDR1 and CDR2: SGHAT, FQNNGV. The CDR3 extends over 15 amino acids. The full variable domain, in which reference TRBV11-2 and TRBJ2-1 provide the parts outside the CDR3, is EAGVAQSPRYKIIEKRQSVAFWCNPISGHATLYWYQQILGQGPKLLIQFQNNGVVDDSQLPKDRFSAERLKGVDSTLKIQPAKLEDSAVYLCASSLDLSSYNEQFFGPGTRLTVL.

Comment on this clonotype: A clone one base away is much larger, so this may be a read error. The V call is TRBV27, the J call TRBJ2-1, with D tentatively TRBD1 (6 bases). Trimming pared 2 bases from V and 12 bases from J, leaving 8 bases between. Per germline, CDR1 MNHEY and CDR2 SMNVEV (reference sequence). The CDR3 has 11 amino acids. The CDR3 DNA reads TGTGCCAGCAGTTTAGGGGGCACGCAGTTCTTC. Translated, it gives CASSLGGTQFF.

CDR3 protein: CASSRPVGGATYNEQFF. The CDR3 DNA is TGTGCCAGCAGCCGACCGGTCGGGGGAGCAACCTACAATGAGCAGTTCTTC. The genes are TRBV5-4 and TRBJ2-1, with D maybe TRBD2 (6 bases). V was pared by 4 bases and J by 2 bases, with 19 bases between. The CDR3 contains 17 residues. CDR1 is SGHNT and CDR2 is YYREEE in the germline V gene (reference sequence).